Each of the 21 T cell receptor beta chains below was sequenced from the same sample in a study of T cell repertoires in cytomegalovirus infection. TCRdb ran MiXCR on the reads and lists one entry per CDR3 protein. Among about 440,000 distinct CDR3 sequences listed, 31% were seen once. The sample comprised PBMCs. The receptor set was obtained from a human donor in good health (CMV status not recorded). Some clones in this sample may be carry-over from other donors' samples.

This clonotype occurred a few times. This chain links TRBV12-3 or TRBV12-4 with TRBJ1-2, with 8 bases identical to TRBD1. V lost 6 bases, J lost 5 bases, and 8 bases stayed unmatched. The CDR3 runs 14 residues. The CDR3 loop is CASSPGTGVYGYTF. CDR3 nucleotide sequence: TGTGCCAGCAGCCCCGGGACAGGCGTTTATGGCTACACCTTC.

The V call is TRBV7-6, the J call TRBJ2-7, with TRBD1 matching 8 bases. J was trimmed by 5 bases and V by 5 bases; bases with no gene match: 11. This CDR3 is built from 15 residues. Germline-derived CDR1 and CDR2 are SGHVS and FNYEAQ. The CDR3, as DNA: TGTGCCAGCAGCCCTCGGACAGGGCTGGGGAACGAGCAGTACTTC. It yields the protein CASSPRTGLGNEQYF. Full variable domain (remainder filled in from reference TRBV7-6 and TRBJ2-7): GAGVSQSPRYKVTKRGQDVALRCDPISGHVSLYWYRQALGQGPEFLTYFNYEAQQDKSGLPNDRFSAERPEGSISTLTIQRTEQRDSAMYRCASSPRTGLGNEQYFGPGTRLTVT.

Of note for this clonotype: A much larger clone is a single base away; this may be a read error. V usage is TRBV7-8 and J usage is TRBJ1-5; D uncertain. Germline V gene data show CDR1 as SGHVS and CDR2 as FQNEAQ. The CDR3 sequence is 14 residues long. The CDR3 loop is CASSLQTSNQHQHF. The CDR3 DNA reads TGTGCCAGCAGCCTACAGACTAGCAATCAGCACCAGCATTTT.

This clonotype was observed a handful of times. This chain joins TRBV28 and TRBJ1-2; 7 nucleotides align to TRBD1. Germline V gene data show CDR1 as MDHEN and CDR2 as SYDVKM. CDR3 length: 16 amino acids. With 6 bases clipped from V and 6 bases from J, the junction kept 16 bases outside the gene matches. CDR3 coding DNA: TGTGCCAGCAGCGCGATAGGAGCCGGGACAGAGCATGGCTACACCTTC. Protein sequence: CASSAIGAGTEHGYTF.

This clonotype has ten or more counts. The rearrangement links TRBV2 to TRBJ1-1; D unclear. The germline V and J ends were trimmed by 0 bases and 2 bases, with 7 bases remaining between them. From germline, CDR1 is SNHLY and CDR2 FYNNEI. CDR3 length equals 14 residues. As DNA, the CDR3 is TGTGCCAGCAGTGAAGCGGGCTTCAACACTGAAGCTTTCTTT. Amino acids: CASSEAGFNTEAFF.

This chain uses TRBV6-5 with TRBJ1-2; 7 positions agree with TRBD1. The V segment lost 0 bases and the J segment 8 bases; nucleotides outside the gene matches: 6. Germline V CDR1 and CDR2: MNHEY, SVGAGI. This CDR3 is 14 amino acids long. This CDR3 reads CASSYSGGGWGYTF. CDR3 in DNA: TGTGCCAGCAGTTACTCAGGGGGCGGTTGGGGCTACACCTTC.

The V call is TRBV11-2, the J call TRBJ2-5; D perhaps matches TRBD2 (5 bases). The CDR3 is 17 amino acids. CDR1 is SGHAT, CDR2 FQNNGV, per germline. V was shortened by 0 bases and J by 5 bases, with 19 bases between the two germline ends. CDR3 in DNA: TGTGCCAGCAGCTTAGATTCCGGACTCGAAAGGCCGGAGACCCAGTACTTC. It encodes CASSLDSGLERPETQYF.

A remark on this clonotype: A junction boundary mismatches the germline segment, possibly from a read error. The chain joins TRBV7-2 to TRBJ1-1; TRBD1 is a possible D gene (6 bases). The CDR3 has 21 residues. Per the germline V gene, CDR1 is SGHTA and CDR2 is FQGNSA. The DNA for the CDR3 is TGTGCCAGCTGCTTAGCCCCCCCCCCACTCAGGGGAAGTTTCGTGATCACTGAAGCTTTCTTT. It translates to CASCLAPPPLRGSFVITEAFF. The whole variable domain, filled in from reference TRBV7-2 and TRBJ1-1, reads GAGVSQSPSNKVTEKGKDVELRCDPISGHTALYWYRQSLGQGLEFLIYFQGNSAPDKSGLPSDRFSAERTGGSVSTLTIQRTQQEDSAVYLCASCLAPPPLRGSFVITEAFFGQGTRLTVV.

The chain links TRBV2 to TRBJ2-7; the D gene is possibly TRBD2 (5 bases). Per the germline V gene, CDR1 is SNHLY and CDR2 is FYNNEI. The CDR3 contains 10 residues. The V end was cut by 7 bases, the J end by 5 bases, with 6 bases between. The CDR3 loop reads CASTGNEQYF. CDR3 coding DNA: TGTGCCAGCACGGGGAACGAGCAGTACTTC.

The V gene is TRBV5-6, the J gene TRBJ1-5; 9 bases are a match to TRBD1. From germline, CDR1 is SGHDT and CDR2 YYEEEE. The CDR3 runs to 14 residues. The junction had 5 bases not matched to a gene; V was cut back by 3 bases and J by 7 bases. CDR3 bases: TGTGCCAGCAGCTACGGACAGGGGTGGCAGCCCCAGCATTTT. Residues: CASSYGQGWQPQHF.

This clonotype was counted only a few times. The CDR3 reads CASSTSGGANYEQFF. DNA for the CDR3: TGTGCCAGCAGCACTAGCGGGGGGGCCAATTATGAGCAGTTCTTC. The J gene is TRBJ2-1, the V gene TRBV7-2; 13 bases are shared with TRBD2. Germline lookup yields CDR1 SGHTA and CDR2 FQGNSA. Germline trimming cut 5 bases from V and 8 bases from J; bases unmatched to any gene: 6. The CDR3 length is 15 residues.

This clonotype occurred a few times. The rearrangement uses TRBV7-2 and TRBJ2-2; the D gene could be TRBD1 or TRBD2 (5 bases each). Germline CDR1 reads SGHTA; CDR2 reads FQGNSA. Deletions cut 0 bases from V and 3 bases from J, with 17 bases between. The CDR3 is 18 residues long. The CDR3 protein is CASSLAQLGAGDTGELFF. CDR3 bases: TGTGCCAGCAGCTTAGCGCAGTTAGGGGCCGGGGACACCGGGGAGCTGTTTTTT.

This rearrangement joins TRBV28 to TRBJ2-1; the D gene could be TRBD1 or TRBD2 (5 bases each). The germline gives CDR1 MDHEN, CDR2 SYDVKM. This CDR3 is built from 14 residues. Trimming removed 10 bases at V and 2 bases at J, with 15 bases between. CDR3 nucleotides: TGTGCCACTCACCGAGGGGTTCCCTACAATGAGCAGTTCTTC. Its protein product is CATHRGVPYNEQFF.

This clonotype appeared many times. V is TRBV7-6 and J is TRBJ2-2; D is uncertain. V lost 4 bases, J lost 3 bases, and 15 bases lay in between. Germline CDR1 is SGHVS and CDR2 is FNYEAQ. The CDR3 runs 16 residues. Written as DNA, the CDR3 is TGTGCCAGCAGCTACGACTTAGAGTTTCACACCGGGGAGCTGTTTTTT. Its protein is CASSYDLEFHTGELFF.

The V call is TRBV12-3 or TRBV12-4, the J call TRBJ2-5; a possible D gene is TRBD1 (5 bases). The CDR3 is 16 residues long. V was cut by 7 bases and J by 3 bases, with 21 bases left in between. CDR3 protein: CASNAQDSSIKETQYF. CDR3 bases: TGTGCCAGCAATGCCCAAGACAGTAGTATTAAAGAGACCCAGTACTTC.

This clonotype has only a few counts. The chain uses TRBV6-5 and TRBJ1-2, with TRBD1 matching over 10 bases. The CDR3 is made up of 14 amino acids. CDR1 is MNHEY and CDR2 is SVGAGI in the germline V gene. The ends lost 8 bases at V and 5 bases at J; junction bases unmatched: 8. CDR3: CASQGGQGIYGYTF. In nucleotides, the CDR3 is TGTGCCAGCCAAGGGGGACAGGGGATTTATGGCTACACCTTC.

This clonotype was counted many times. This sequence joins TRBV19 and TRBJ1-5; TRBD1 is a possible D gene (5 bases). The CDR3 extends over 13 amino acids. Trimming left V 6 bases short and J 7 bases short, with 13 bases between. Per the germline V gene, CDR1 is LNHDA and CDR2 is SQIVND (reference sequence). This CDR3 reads CASSRAPDQPQHF. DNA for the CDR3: TGTGCCAGTAGCAGGGCTCCGGACCAGCCCCAGCATTTT.

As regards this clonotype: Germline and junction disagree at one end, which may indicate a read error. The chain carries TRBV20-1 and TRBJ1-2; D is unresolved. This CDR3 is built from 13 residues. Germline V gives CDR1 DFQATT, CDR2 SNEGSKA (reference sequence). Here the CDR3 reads CSSRDTGNYGSTF. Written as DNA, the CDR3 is TGCAGTTCTAGAGATACGGGGAACTATGGCTCAACCTTC.

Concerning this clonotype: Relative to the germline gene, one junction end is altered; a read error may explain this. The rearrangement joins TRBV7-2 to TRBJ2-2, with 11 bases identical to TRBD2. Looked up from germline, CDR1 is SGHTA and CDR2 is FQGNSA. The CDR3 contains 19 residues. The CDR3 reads CASSSQLIAGGKNTGDLYF. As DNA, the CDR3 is TGTGCCAGCAGCTCTCAACTTATAGCGGGGGGGAAGAACACCGGGGATCTGTATTTT.

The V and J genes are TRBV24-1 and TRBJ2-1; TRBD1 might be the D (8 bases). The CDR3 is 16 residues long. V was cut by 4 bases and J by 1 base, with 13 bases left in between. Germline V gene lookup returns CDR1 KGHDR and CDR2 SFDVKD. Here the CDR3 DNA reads TGTGCCACCAGTGACACAGGGGGGGGGTCCTACAATGAGCAGTTCTTC. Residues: CATSDTGGGSYNEQFF.

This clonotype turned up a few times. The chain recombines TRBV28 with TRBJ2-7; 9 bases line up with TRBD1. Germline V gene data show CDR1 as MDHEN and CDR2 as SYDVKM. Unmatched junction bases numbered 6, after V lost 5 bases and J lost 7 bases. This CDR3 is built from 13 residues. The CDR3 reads CASSPDRGEEQYF. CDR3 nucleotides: TGTGCCAGCAGTCCGGACAGGGGAGAAGAGCAGTACTTC.